This entry concerns a single T cell receptor (beta chain). This could be a read error, since a much larger clone is one nucleotide away. The CDR3 consists of 13 residues. Germline CDR1 and CDR2: SQVTM and ANQGSEA. This entry is derived from a study of tumor-infiltrating lymphocytes in primary liver carcinoma. Overall study context: Those enrolled were patients of both sexes, who were aged 30 to 69 years.

Constant-region priming of about 0.5 ug total RNA yielded TCR beta cDNA. Three rounds of nested multiplex PCR with slightly modified ARM-PCR produced TCR beta libraries. TRBV1-TRBV30 forward primers paired with a C-beta reverse primer were used in the first two PCR rounds, which ran roughly 10 cycles each. A single record per CDR3 protein comes from TCRdb applying MiXCR to the multiplex PCR reads. The sample gives about 300,000 distinct CDR3 sequences, roughly 60% of which show up once; more than 8.5% is in the top ten. The researchers obtained blood RNA from unsorted whole blood and also extracted germline DNA.

The chain carries TRBV29-1 and TRBJ2-7, with 9 nucleotides matching TRBD1. Material for sequencing was peripheral blood. The TCR comes from a man between 35 and 55 years old with primary liver carcinoma and hepatitis B virus infection. This chain's CDR3 is CRVAQQGAAEQYF. CDR3 sequence (DNA): TGCAGGGTTGCCCAACAGGGGGCGGCCGAGCAGTACTTC.